The entry that follows covers one TCR beta chain sequence. What it recognizes is unknown. The authors made TCR beta libraries by quantitative 5'-RACE with molecular barcodes. A single record per CDR3 protein comes from TCRdb applying MiXCR to the 5' RACE reads. The sample contains some 140,000 distinct CDR3 sequences, roughly 8.8% of which appear only once. The data were taken from a study of CD8 T cells in ankylosing spondylitis. General observations from the study: Matched ankylosing spondylitis synovial fluid reportedly showed significant enrichment of disease-linked clones. What seemed typical of ankylosing spondylitis blood was a TCR beta motif built from about 8 highly homologous variants.

V shed 7 bases and J shed 3 bases, with 19 bases lying between them. The CDR3 is 15 amino acids. Germline-derived CDR1 and CDR2 are SGHAT and FQNNGV. The origin of this receptor is a male donor with ankylosing spondylitis. V and J are TRBV11-2 and TRBJ2-7; tentative D call: TRBD2 (6 bases). Sequences were obtained from synovial fluid, either unsorted or a sorted T cell fraction (not recorded which). CDR3 loop: CASTNAGLFLYEQYF. The DNA for the CDR3 is TGTGCCAGCACCAACGCGGGACTCTTCCTCTACGAGCAGTACTTC.